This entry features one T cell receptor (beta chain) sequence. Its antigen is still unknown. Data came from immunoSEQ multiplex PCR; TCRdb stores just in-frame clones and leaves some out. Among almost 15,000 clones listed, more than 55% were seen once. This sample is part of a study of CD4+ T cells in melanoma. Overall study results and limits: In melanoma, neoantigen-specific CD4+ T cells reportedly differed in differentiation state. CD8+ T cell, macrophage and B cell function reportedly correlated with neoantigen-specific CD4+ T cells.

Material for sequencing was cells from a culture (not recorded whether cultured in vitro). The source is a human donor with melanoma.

CDR3 DNA sequence: TGTGCCAGCAGTTTGGCCTTTTTAGGGGTAGCCTACGAGCAGTACTTC. Amino acid sequence: CASSLAFLGVAYEQYF. This rearrangement joins TRBV6-5 to TRBJ2-7, with D perhaps matching TRBD1 (5 bases). Germline V gene sequence: CDR1 MNHEY, CDR2 SVGAGI. V lost 4 bases and J lost 2, with 18 bases in between. This CDR3 spans 16 amino acids.